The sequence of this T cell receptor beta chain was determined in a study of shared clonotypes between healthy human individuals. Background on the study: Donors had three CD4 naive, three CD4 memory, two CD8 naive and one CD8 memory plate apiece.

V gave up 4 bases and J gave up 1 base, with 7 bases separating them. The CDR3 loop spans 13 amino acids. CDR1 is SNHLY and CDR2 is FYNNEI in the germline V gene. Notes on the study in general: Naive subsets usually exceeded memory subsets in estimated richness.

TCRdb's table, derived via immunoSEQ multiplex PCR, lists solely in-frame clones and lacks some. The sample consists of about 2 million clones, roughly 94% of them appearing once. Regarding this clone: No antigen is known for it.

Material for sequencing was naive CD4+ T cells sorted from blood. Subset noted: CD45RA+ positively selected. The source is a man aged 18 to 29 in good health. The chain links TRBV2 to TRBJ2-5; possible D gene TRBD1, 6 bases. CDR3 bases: TGTGCCAGCAGTGTGGGGGCCCAAGAGACCCAGTACTTC. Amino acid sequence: CASSVGAQETQYF.